The 32 T cell receptor beta chains below were found in one sample sequenced in a study of blood T cell repertoires in COVID-19. Assay used: immunoSEQ multiplex PCR; TCRdb lists only in-frame clones, some missing. The data contain some 160,000 clones, more than 75% of them singletons. Specimen: PBMCs or T cells enriched from blood (not recorded which). The receptors here all came from a woman between 50 and 59 years old who had recovered from COVID-19.

The J gene is TRBJ1-5, the V gene TRBV6-5; D not certain. V gave up 7 bases and J gave up 6 bases, with 13 bases separating them. The CDR3 consists of 13 residues. From germline, CDR1 is MNHEY and CDR2 SVGAGI. The CDR3 loop is CASKKEGGQPQHF. CDR3 DNA sequence: TGTGCCAGCAAGAAGGAAGGAGGTCAGCCCCAGCATTTT.

The chain employs TRBV6-6 and TRBJ1-2; D ambiguous. The germline gives CDR1 MNHNY, CDR2 SVGAGI (reference sequence). CDR3 length: 15 amino acids. V lost 2 bases and J lost 8, with 18 bases in between. The CDR3 sequence: CASSYPPGAEYGYTF. The CDR3 DNA reads as TGTGCCAGCAGTTACCCGCCCGGAGCGGAGTACGGCTACACCTTC.

The chain recombines TRBV9 with TRBJ1-1; 7 bases map to TRBD1. The ends lost 3 bases at V and 4 bases at J; junction bases unmatched: 9. Germline values: CDR1 SGDLS, CDR2 YYNGEE. This CDR3 contains 15 residues. In DNA form, the CDR3 reads TGTGCCAGCAGCGGACTCCCAGGGGGTTCCACTGAAGCTTTCTTT. Translation: CASSGLPGGSTEAFF.

The chain uses TRBV18 and TRBJ2-7; weak D call: TRBD1 (6 bases). Germline CDR1 and CDR2: KGHSH and LQKENI. CDR3 length equals 14 residues. The V end lost 3 bases, the J end lost 7 bases, and 16 bases lay between the germline ends. Written as DNA, the CDR3 is TGTGCCAGCTCACCCCGACAGGCCCTGAGGGAGCAGTACTTC. This sequence encodes CASSPRQALREQYF. Together with reference TRBV18 and TRBJ2-7, the CDR3 gives the full variable domain: NAGVMQNPRHLVRRRGQEARLRCSPMKGHSHVYWYRQLPEEGLKFMVYLQKENIIDESGMPKERFSAEFPKEGPSILRIQQVVRGDSAAYFCASSPRQALREQYFGPGTRLTVT.

This sequence joins TRBV7-9 and TRBJ1-1, with TRBD1 as a possible D gene (5 bases). CDR3 length equals 13 residues. CDR1 SEHNR and CDR2 FQNEAQ come from the germline V gene (reference sequence). Between the trimmed V and J ends, which lost 7 bases and 4 bases, there was a span of 13 bases. The CDR3 sequence: CASTLLGVTEAFF. CDR3 DNA: TGTGCCAGCACCCTTTTAGGGGTCACTGAAGCTTTCTTT.

The chain employs TRBV2 and TRBJ2-5, with D possibly being TRBD2 (5 bases). The length of the CDR3 is 13 residues. Germline CDR1 SNHLY, CDR2 FYNNEI. V lost 4 bases, J lost 5 bases, and 11 bases lay in between. In nucleotides, the CDR3 is TGTGCCAGCAGTGTGCTCCCGGGGGAGACCCAGTACTTC. As protein: CASSVLPGETQYF. The variable domain in full, with the rest retrieved from reference TRBV2 and TRBJ2-5, is EPEVTQTPSHQVTQMGQEVILRCVPISNHLYFYWYRQILGQKVEFLVSFYNNEISEKSEIFDDQFSVERPDGSNFTLKIRSTKLEDSAMYFCASSVLPGETQYFGPGTRLLVL.

The chain links TRBV19 to TRBJ2-1; 11 bases agree with TRBD2. The germline CDR1 and CDR2 sequences are LNHDA and SQIVND (reference sequence). V was pared by 5 bases and J by 2 bases, with 2 bases of the junction left unmatched. The CDR3 is 15 residues long. In DNA, the CDR3 is TGTGCCAGTAGTCAACTAGCGGGGGCCTACAATGAGCAGTTCTTC. Protein: CASSQLAGAYNEQFF.

The V gene is TRBV4-2, the J gene TRBJ1-2; D unresolved. The CDR3 runs 17 residues. Germline V gene lookup returns CDR1 LGHNA and CDR2 YNFKEQ. Trimming took off 0 bases at V and 0 bases at J, with 14 bases between the two ends. CDR3 sequence (DNA): TGTGCCAGCAGCCAAGATCCCCCGGCAGGCTCTAACTATGGCTACACCTTC. Protein product: CASSQDPPAGSNYGYTF.

This clone appeared a single time. V usage is TRBV5-1 and J usage is TRBJ2-3, with TRBD1 as a possible D gene (5 bases). The CDR3 totals 14 residues. The ends were cut back, 5 bases at V and 0 bases at J, with 10 bases in the middle. Germline values: CDR1 SGHRS, CDR2 YFSETQ. CDR3 DNA: TGCGCCAGCAGGACTGGGGCGAGCACAGATACGCAGTATTTT. It encodes CASRTGASTDTQYF.

This clone has just one count. The chain recombines TRBV11-3 with TRBJ1-6; possible D gene TRBD1, 5 bases. The germline V gene encodes CDR1 SGHNT and CDR2 YENEEA. Trimming removed 5 bases from V and 7 bases from J, with 18 bases in between. The CDR3 contains 16 residues. CDR3 region: CASSPREGRSNSPLHF. The CDR3 region has the DNA TGTGCCAGCAGCCCCCGGGAGGGGCGATCCAATTCACCCCTCCACTTT. The full variable domain, in which reference TRBV11-3 and TRBJ1-6 provide the parts outside the CDR3, is EAGVVQSPRYKIIEKKQPVAFWCNPISGHNTLYWYLQNLGQGPELLIRYENEEAVDDSQLPKDRFSAERLKGVDSTLKIQPAELGDSAVYLCASSPREGRSNSPLHFGNGTRLTVT.

This clone showed up just once. J is TRBJ1-2 and V is TRBV2; TRBD1 aligns across 8 bases. The CDR3 covers 13 residues. The V and J ends lost 4 bases and 6 bases, in that order; junction bases with no gene match: 4. Germline CDR1 reads SNHLY; CDR2 reads FYNNEI. The CDR3, as DNA: TGTGCCAGCAGTGCGGACAGGGAAGATGGCTACACCTTC. Translated, it gives CASSADREDGYTF. The entire variable domain, with the rest obtained from reference TRBV2 and TRBJ1-2, is as follows: EPEVTQTPSHQVTQMGQEVILRCVPISNHLYFYWYRQILGQKVEFLVSFYNNEISEKSEIFDDQFSVERPDGSNFTLKIRSTKLEDSAMYFCASSADREDGYTFGSGTRLTVV.

The V call is TRBV3-1 (or the pseudogene TRBV3-2), the J call TRBJ1-1, with a tentative D call TRBD1 (5 bases). This CDR3 comprises 18 residues. The V and J ends lost 0 bases and 1 base respectively, with 18 bases between them. CDR1 is LGHDT and CDR2 is YNNKEL in the germline V gene (reference sequence). Written as DNA, the CDR3 is TGTGCCAGCAGCCAAGAACAGGCCCGATTTGGTGGGAACACTGAAGCTTTCTTT. Translation: CASSQEQARFGGNTEAFF.

The chain joins TRBV7-2 to TRBJ1-2, with D uncertain. The CDR3 consists of 16 residues. The ends were cut back, 3 bases at V and 3 bases at J, with 17 bases in the middle. CDR1 and CDR2 (germline): SGHTA, FQGNSA. The CDR3 DNA reads as TGTGCCAGCAGCTTGGTGGGCACGGATACTTACTATGGCTACACCTTC. Its translation is CASSLVGTDTYYGYTF.

This chain joins TRBV19 and TRBJ1-1; weak D call: TRBD1 (5 bases). This CDR3 has 14 amino acids. V was pared by 5 bases and J by 5 bases, with 15 bases between. Germline-derived CDR1 and CDR2 are LNHDA and SQIVND (reference sequence). In nucleotides, the CDR3 is TGTGCCAGTAGTCCCCCGGCAGGGAGGACTGAAGCTTTCTTT. Translated: CASSPPAGRTEAFF.

V gene TRBV5-8 combines with J gene TRBJ1-5, with 8 bases fitting TRBD1. CDR3 length: 17 residues. Trimming at V came to 2 bases and at J to 7 bases, leaving 14 bases not matched to a gene. Germline-derived CDR1 and CDR2 are SGHTS and YDEGEE. The CDR3 reads CASSFLQGVQTLQPQHF. The CDR3 nucleotides are TGTGCCAGCAGCTTTTTACAGGGGGTGCAGACGTTGCAGCCCCAGCATTTT.

The genes are TRBV4-3 and TRBJ1-1, with unresolved D. V gave up 0 bases and J gave up 6 bases, with 8 bases separating them. This CDR3 region has 13 residues. The germline CDR1 and CDR2 sequences are LGHNA and YSLEER. The CDR3 DNA follows: TGCGCCAGCAGCCAAGACCTCGGAGCTGAAGCTTTCTTT. Its translation is CASSQDLGAEAFF.

This chain connects TRBV21-1 to TRBJ1-1. TRBV21-1 is a documented pseudogene. The CDR3 covers 14 residues. The CDR3 loop reads CASTQTGSNTEAFF. CDR3 in DNA: TGTGCCAGCACCCAGACGGGGTCCAACACTGAAGCTTTCTTT.

This chain links TRBV15 with TRBJ2-7; 7 bases agree with TRBD2. Germline V lookup: CDR1 LNHNV, CDR2 YYDKDF (reference sequence). Unmatched junction bases numbered 5, after V lost 0 bases and J lost 0 bases. The CDR3 spans 16 residues. The CDR3 coding sequence is TGTGCCACCAGCAGAGAGCCCGGACTAGGCTCCTACGAGCAGTACTTC. Amino acid sequence: CATSREPGLGSYEQYF.

This chain links TRBV6-5 with TRBJ1-2, with a weak D call TRBD1 (5 bases). There are 15 residues in the CDR3. V lost 6 bases and J lost 5, with 19 bases in between. Germline assignment: CDR1 MNHEY and CDR2 SVGAGI. In DNA, the CDR3 is TGTGCCAGCAGCCTCCGCGACCCAGGGATTTATGGCTACACCTTC. Translation gives CASSLRDPGIYGYTF.

The rearrangement joins TRBV3-1 (or the pseudogene TRBV3-2) to TRBJ2-1; 12 bases line up with TRBD2. CDR3 length equals 21 residues. CDR1 and CDR2 (germline): LGHDT, YNNKEL (reference sequence). Trimming took 4 bases from V and 0 from J; bases not matched to a gene: 16. CDR3 residues: CASSRHTTSGGPYSSYNEQFF. For the CDR3, the DNA is TGTGCCAGCAGCCGTCACACAACTAGCGGGGGGCCGTATAGCTCCTACAATGAGCAGTTCTTC.

The rearrangement uses TRBV9 and TRBJ2-7; D may be TRBD1 (5 bases). The CDR3 consists of 14 residues. V dropped 0 bases and J dropped 0 bases, with 7 bases sitting between them. Per germline, CDR1 SGDLS and CDR2 YYNGEE. CDR3 amino acids: CASSVAGASYEQYF. As DNA, the CDR3 is TGTGCCAGCAGCGTAGCTGGGGCCTCCTACGAGCAGTACTTC.

The chain uses TRBV6-1 and TRBJ2-4; a possible D gene is TRBD2 (5 bases). The CDR3 runs 14 residues. Germline lookup yields CDR1 MNHNS and CDR2 SASEGT. Trimming shortened V by 2 bases and J by 9 bases, and 14 bases separated the two germline ends. The CDR3, as DNA: TGTGCCAGCAGTGAAACGGAGGCTCTTGGCATTCAGTACTTC. Translated: CASSETEALGIQYF.

This chain uses TRBV6-2 or TRBV6-3 with TRBJ1-2, with D possibly matching TRBD1 (5 bases). The germline V and J ends were trimmed by 5 bases and 0 bases, with 7 bases remaining between them. The CDR3 covers 13 residues. Germline CDR1 and CDR2: MNHEY and SVGEGT. This CDR3 is CASSGTANYGYTF. The CDR3 DNA follows: TGTGCCAGCAGTGGGACTGCTAACTATGGCTACACCTTC.

This chain connects TRBV7-2 to TRBJ2-2; 7 bases line up with TRBD1. V lost 1 base and J lost 7; bases outside the gene matches: 9. The CDR3 spans 16 residues. Germline values: CDR1 SGHTA, CDR2 FQGNSA. CDR3 DNA sequence: TGTGCCAGCAGCTTAGTGCCCGCCACAGGGGTCGGGGAGCTGTTTTTT. The encoded protein is CASSLVPATGVGELFF.

The genes are TRBV18 and TRBJ1-1, with D maybe TRBD1 (6 bases). CDR3 size: 14 residues. Germline CDR1 is KGHSH and CDR2 is LQKENI. V lost 3 bases and J lost 2, with 10 bases in between. The CDR3 here is CASSPRGHNTEAFF. The CDR3 DNA is TGTGCCAGCTCACCTCGGGGACATAACACTGAAGCTTTCTTT.

V is TRBV19 and J is TRBJ1-1; 10 positions agree with TRBD1. CDR1 and CDR2 (germline): LNHDA, SQIVND (reference sequence). This CDR3 is 15 amino acids long. V was pared by 6 bases and J by 1 base, with 5 bases of the junction left unmatched. CDR3 bases: TGTGCCAGTAGGACAGGGGGCCGGGGGAACACTGAAGCTTTCTTT. Its protein product is CASRTGGRGNTEAFF.

This clone was counted a few times. V gene TRBV4-2 combines with J gene TRBJ2-7; perhaps TRBD2 as D (5 bases). The CDR3 covers 15 residues. V was clipped by 0 bases and J by 3 bases, with 12 bases between them. Germline assignment: CDR1 LGHNA and CDR2 YNFKEQ. The CDR3 DNA reads as TGTGCCAGCAGCCAAGATTACGGAGACTACTACGAGCAGTACTTC. Translation: CASSQDYGDYYEQYF.

This chain uses TRBV6-5 with TRBJ1-1; weak D call: TRBD1 (5 bases). V lost 6 bases to trimming and J lost 4 bases, with 15 bases between them. The CDR3 is made up of 14 amino acids. Germline V gene lookup returns CDR1 MNHEY and CDR2 SVGAGI. As DNA, the CDR3 is TGTGCCAGCAGCTTACGACGGGGGGTCACTGAAGCTTTCTTT. It specifies CASSLRRGVTEAFF.

V and J are TRBV7-8 and TRBJ1-2, with D maybe TRBD1 (5 bases). The germline V gene has CDR1 SGHVS and CDR2 FQNEAQ. The germline V and J ends were trimmed by 5 bases and 4 bases, with 11 bases remaining between them. This CDR3 comprises 13 residues. The CDR3 DNA sequence: TGTGCCAGCAGCGTTCTGGGGGGCTATGGCTACACCTTC. This gives the protein CASSVLGGYGYTF. The complete variable domain, with remaining parts taken from reference TRBV7-8 and TRBJ1-2, reads GAGVSQSPRYKVAKRGQDVALRCDPISGHVSLFWYQQALGQGPEFLTYFQNEAQLDKSGLPSDRFFAERPEGSVSTLKIQRTQQEDSAVYLCASSVLGGYGYTFGSGTRLTVV.

The chain couples TRBV3-1 (or the pseudogene TRBV3-2) to TRBJ2-3; D is possibly TRBD1 (6 bases). Looked up from germline, CDR1 is LGHDT and CDR2 is YNNKEL (reference sequence). Trimming shortened V by 8 bases and J by 3 bases, and 12 bases separated the two germline ends. There are 13 residues in the CDR3. The CDR3 is CASGTFGTDTQYF. The CDR3 DNA sequence: TGTGCCAGCGGGACATTCGGGACAGATACGCAGTATTTT.

This sequence joins TRBV29-1 and TRBJ1-1; D is unresolved. V lost 0 bases to trimming and J lost 3 bases, with 8 bases between them. There are 13 residues in the CDR3. From germline, CDR1 is SQVTM and CDR2 ANQGSEA. In DNA, the CDR3 is TGCAGCGTTGAAGATCGGTGGTACACTGAAGCTTTCTTT. Its protein is CSVEDRWYTEAFF.

The CDR3 spells CASSWGQPLGDTQYF. CDR3 coding DNA: TGTGCCAGCAGCTGGGGACAACCCCTAGGGGATACGCAGTATTTT. This sequence joins TRBV7-3 and TRBJ2-3; TRBD1 might be the D (6 bases). Germline loops: CDR1 SGHTA, CDR2 FQGTGA. V was shortened by 4 bases and J by 6 bases, with 17 bases between the two germline ends. The CDR3 contains 15 residues.